This entry features one T cell receptor (beta chain) sequence. Its antigen is currently not known. No clone much larger than this one lies a single base away; base qualities are absent. This sample was taken from a study of vaccination effects on CD4 cells after COVID-19 (dated by TCRdb to between 2021 and 2024). About the investigation overall: Two doses of either the BNT162b2 or the mRNA-1273 mRNA SARS-CoV-2 vaccine were administered to participants. Cultures from other donors in the study were sequenced with the Oncomine TCR Beta short-read assay on an Illumina iSeq 100. A total of 9 to 11 COVID-19 convalescent patients and several SARS-CoV-2-naive healthy vaccine recipients were included in the full study. SARS-CoV-2 spike-specific CD4+ TCR repertoires were compared before and after mRNA vaccination in COVID-19 convalescent patients and in infection-naive vaccine recipients.

The germline V gene (reference sequence) yields MNHEY for CDR1 and SMNVEV for CDR2. Trimming costs V 7 bases and J 2 bases, and their ends lie 12 bases apart. There are 14 amino acids in the CDR3, from cysteine to phenylalanine inclusive. Left in the record is the CDR3 DNA by itself, 42 bases read in frame from the first base. Library creation used the immunoSEQ multiplex PCR assay. DNA from the CD4+ T cells that had been cultured and isolated underwent TCR beta CDR3 sequencing. In the source study's methods: Non-productive TCR sequences were discarded, and reads were trimmed to the CDR3 region, with only CDR3s of 7 or more amino acids retained. Antigen-specific clonotypes were identified using the MANAFEST web app by comparison of expansion in peptide wells against reference cultures. Positive clones required FDR<0.05 expansion versus reference and all other wells, odds ratio above 5, and frequency above 0.1% in two replicate wells. A clonotype was defined as cross-reactive if the clonotype was significantly expanded both in SARS-CoV-2 spike wells and in at least one common cold coronavirus spike condition. Using the stringdist R package, CDR3 similarity was measured by Levenshtein distance, and unrooted trees were constructed with ape in R 3.6.1. TCRdb carries this immuneACCESS record with in-frame sequences only. Its versions omit some clonotypes, under half of them owing to an unresolved V gene in the studies checked, with the rest unexplained. The DNA was the basis for D and trimming; V, J and clone size are from that table. For this sample there are 30,000 or so clones; about 72% appear just once. Together, the top ten hold over 25% of the sample.

Summary of the overall study and its limitations: Only a small number of convalescent patients were included, and no early post-infection timepoints were available, which limited the study. Clones induced by infection and clones induced by vaccination both contracted markedly at late timepoints after vaccination, which fits with T cell responses waning over time. Among healthy vaccine recipients, nearly all vaccine-induced clones were SARS-CoV-2 mono-reactive, and just 1 of 255 was cross-reactive with common cold coronaviruses.

To identify antigen-specific CD4+ T cell clonotypes by their expansion, the ViraFEST assay first stimulated PBMC with viral peptide pools and then applied TCR sequencing. After 10 days of culture, CD4+ T cells were isolated with the EasySep CD4+ T cell isolation kit. The absence of prior SARS-CoV-2 infection in healthy vaccine recipients was confirmed by negative nucleocapsid antibodies before and after vaccination. Approximately 2 million PBMC per well were cultured in IMDM with approximately 5% human AB serum, 8.5 to 10 IU/ml IL-2 and gentamicin, plus 10 ug/ml peptides. Half of the culture medium was replaced with fresh IL-2-containing medium on days 3 and 7. Each peptide stimulation condition was cultured in triplicate wells unless otherwise noted. Using Ficoll-Paque Plus gradient centrifugation, PBMC were separated from whole blood and then either used fresh or cryopreserved at -140C. The spike proteins of SARS-CoV-2 and of the common cold coronaviruses HCoV-NL63, HCoV-OC43 and HCoV-229E were spanned by overlapping peptide pools. Genomic DNA was extracted from cultured CD4+ T cells with the QIAamp micro DNA kit.

The chain is assembled from TRBV27 and TRBJ2-1; the best D guess is TRBD2, with 5 bases matching. This sequence originates from a human donor who received a COVID-19 vaccine. Specimen: CD4+ T cells from PBMCs cultured with HCoV-229E spike peptides, collected before COVID-19 vaccination. Interpreted using the paper, the cell subset or site label stands for: HCoV-229E spike overlapping peptide pool stimulation. The CDR3 corresponds to CASMVVGAYNEQFF. The DNA is as follows: TGTGCCAGCATGGTAGTGGGAGCCTACAATGAGCAGTTCTTC.